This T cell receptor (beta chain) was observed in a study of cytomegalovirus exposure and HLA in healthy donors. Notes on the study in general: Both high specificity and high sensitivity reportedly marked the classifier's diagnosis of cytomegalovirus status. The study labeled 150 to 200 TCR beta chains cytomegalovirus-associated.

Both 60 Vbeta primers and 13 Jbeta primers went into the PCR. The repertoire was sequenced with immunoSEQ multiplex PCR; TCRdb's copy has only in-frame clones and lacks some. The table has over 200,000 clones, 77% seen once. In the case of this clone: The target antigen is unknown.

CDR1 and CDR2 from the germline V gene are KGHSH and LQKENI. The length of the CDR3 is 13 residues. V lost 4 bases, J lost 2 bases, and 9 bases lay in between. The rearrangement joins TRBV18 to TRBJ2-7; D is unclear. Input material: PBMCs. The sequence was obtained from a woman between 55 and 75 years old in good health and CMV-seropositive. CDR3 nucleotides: TGTGCCAGCTCACAGGATCAGGCCTACGAGCAGTACTTC. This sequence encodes CASSQDQAYEQYF.